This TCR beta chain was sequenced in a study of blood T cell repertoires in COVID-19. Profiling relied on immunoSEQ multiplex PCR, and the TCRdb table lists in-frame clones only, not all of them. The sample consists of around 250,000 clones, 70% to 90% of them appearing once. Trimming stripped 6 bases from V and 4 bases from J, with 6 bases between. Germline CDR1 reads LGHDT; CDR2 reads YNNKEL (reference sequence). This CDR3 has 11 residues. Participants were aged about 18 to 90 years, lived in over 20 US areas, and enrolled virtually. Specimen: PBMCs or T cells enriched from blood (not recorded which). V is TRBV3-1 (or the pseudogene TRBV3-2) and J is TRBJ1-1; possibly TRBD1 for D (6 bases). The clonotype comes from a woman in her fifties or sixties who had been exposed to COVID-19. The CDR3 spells CASRGGTEAFF. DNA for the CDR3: TGTGCCAGCAGAGGGGGCACTGAAGCTTTCTTT.